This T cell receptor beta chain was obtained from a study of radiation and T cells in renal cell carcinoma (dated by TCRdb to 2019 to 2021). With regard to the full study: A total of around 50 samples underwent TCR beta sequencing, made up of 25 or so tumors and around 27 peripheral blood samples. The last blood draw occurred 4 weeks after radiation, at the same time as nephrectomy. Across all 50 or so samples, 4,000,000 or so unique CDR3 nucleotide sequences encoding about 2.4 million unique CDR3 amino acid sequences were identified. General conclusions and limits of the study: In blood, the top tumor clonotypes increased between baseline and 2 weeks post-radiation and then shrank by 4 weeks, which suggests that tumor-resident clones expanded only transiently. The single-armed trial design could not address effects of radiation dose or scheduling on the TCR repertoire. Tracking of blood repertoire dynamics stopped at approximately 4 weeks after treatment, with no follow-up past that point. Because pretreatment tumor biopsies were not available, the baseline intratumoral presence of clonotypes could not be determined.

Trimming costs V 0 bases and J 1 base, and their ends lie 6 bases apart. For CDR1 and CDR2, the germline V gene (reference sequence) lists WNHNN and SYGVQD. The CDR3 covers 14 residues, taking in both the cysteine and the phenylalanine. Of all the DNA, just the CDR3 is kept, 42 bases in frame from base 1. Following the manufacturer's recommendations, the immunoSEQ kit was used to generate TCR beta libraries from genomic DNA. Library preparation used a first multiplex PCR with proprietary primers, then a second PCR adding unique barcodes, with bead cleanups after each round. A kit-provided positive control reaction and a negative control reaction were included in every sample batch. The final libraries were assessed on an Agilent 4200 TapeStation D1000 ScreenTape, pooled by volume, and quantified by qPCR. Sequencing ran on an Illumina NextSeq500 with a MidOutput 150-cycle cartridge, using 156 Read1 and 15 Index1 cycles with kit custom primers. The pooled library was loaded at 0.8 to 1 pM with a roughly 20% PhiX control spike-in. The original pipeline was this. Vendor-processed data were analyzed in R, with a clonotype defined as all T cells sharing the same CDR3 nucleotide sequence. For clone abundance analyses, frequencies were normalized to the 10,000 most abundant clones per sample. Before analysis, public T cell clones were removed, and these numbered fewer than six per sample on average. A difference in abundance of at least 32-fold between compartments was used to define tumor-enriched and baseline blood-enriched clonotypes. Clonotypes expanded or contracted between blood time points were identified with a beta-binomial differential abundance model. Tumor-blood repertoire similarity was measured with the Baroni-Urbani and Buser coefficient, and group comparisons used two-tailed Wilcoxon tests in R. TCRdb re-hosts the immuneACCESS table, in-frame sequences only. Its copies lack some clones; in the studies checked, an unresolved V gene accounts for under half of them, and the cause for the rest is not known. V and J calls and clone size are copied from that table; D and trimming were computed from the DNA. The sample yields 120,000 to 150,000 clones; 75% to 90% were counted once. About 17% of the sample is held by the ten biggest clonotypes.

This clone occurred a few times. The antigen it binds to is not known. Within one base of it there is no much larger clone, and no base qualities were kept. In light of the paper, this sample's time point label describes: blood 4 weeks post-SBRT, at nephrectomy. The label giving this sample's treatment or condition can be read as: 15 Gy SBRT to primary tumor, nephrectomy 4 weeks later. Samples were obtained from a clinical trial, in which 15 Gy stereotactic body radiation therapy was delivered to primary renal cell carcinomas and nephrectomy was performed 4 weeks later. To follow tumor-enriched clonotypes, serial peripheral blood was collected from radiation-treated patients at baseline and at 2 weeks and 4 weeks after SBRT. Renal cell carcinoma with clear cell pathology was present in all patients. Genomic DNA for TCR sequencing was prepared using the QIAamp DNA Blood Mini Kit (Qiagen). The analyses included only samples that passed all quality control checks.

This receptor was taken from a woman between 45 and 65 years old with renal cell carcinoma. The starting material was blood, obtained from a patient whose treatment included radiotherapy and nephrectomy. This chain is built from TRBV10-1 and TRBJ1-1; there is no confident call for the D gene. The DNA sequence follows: TGCGCCAGCAGTGAGTCCGGAGAGAACACTGAAGCTTTCTTT. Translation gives CASSESGENTEAFF.